Following are 20 T cell receptor beta chains from one sample sequenced in a study of PD-1 blockade in mismatch repair-deficient tumors. Sequencing was performed with immunoSEQ multiplex PCR; in TCRdb, only in-frame clones are kept and a portion is missing. This sample has around 18,000 clones, with roughly 84% found just once. The input for sequencing was PBMCs, taken approximately five months after starting pembrolizumab. All receptors come from an adult with mismatch repair-deficient cancer.

The chain links TRBV19 to TRBJ1-5, with D unresolved. Trimming removed 9 bases from V and 2 bases from J, with 11 bases in between. The CDR3 loop spans 13 amino acids. Germline V CDR1 and CDR2: LNHDA, SQIVND (reference sequence). CDR3 loop: CASPRRGNQPQHF. The DNA of the CDR3 is TGTGCCAGCCCCCGGCGGGGCAATCAGCCCCAGCATTTT.

The rearrangement links TRBV19 to TRBJ1-1; 9 bases are a match to TRBD1. Looked up from germline, CDR1 is LNHDA and CDR2 is SQIVND (reference sequence). CDR3 size: 15 residues. V lost 5 bases, J lost 1 base, and 5 bases stayed unmatched. CDR3: CASSGPDRGNTEAFF. For the CDR3, the DNA is TGTGCCAGTAGTGGCCCGGACAGGGGGAACACTGAAGCTTTCTTT.

The chain links TRBV6-5 to TRBJ2-7; 7 bases are a match to TRBD1. V was pared by 6 bases and J by 3 bases, with 11 bases of the junction left unmatched. The CDR3 covers 15 residues. CDR1 is MNHEY, CDR2 SVGAGI, per germline. This chain's CDR3 is CASRNGGQDIYEQYF. Here the CDR3 DNA reads TGTGCCAGCAGGAACGGTGGACAGGACATCTACGAGCAGTACTTC.

This clone occurred a few times. V gene TRBV6-1 combines with J gene TRBJ1-1; D is possibly TRBD1 (5 bases). CDR3 length equals 13 residues. CDR1 MNHNS and CDR2 SASEGT come from the germline V gene. V was pared by 6 bases and J by 0 bases, with 8 bases between. The CDR3 region has the DNA TGTGCCAGCAGGGACACATTGAACACTGAAGCTTTCTTT. It specifies CASRDTLNTEAFF.

This clone was observed a single time. This chain joins TRBV7-9 and TRBJ2-7; 7 positions match TRBD1. The CDR3 spans 12 residues. Trimming cost V 3 bases and J 7 bases; bases outside gene matches: 3. The germline gives CDR1 SEHNR, CDR2 FQNEAQ (reference sequence). The CDR3 is CASSLKQGEQYF. The CDR3 coding sequence is TGTGCCAGCAGCTTGAAACAGGGGGAGCAGTACTTC.

This chain links TRBV28 with TRBJ2-7; D may be TRBD2 (5 bases). The germline gives CDR1 MDHEN, CDR2 SYDVKM. This CDR3 has 15 amino acids. The V end lost 6 bases, the J end lost 2 bases, and 17 bases lay between the germline ends. The CDR3 here is CASSPRIALPYEQYF. CDR3 DNA sequence: TGTGCCAGCAGCCCTCGGATAGCGCTACCCTACGAGCAGTACTTC.

The V gene is TRBV5-1, the J gene TRBJ1-3, with D perhaps TRBD1 (6 bases). The CDR3 runs 16 residues. Germline V gene sequence: CDR1 SGHRS, CDR2 YFSETQ. V was shortened by 4 bases and J by 4 bases, with 18 bases between the two germline ends. The CDR3 region has the DNA TGCGCCAGCAGCCTGCGCCTACAGGGCTCGGGAAACACCATATATTTT. It translates to CASSLRLQGSGNTIYF.

The chain links TRBV19 to TRBJ1-1; D gene uncertain. V was shortened by 3 bases and J by 3 bases, with 11 bases between the two germline ends. The CDR3 loop spans 14 amino acids. Germline V gives CDR1 LNHDA, CDR2 SQIVND (reference sequence). The CDR3 reads CASSIGLVHTEAFF. In nucleotides, the CDR3 is TGTGCCAGTAGTATTGGGCTGGTCCACACTGAAGCTTTCTTT.

J is TRBJ2-7 and V is TRBV27; TRBD1 might be the D (6 bases). With 6 bases removed from V and 5 bases from J, the gap between germline ends came to 14 bases. Germline CDR1 and CDR2: MNHEY and SMNVEV (reference sequence). The CDR3 has 13 amino acids. CDR3 DNA: TGTGCCAGCAGGGGACACGTATTCCACGAGCAGTACTTC. It encodes CASRGHVFHEQYF.

The chain employs TRBV5-1 and TRBJ2-3; TRBD1 aligns across 9 bases. J lost 6 bases, V lost 4 bases, and 9 bases had no gene match. Germline V gene data show CDR1 as SGHRS and CDR2 as YFSETQ. The CDR3 runs to 15 residues. CDR3 coding DNA: TGCGCCAGCAGCCTCCGGGACAGGGTTTTGGATACGCAGTATTTT. It is translated as CASSLRDRVLDTQYF.

This rearrangement joins TRBV11-3 to TRBJ2-1; 14 nucleotides align to TRBD2. This CDR3 comprises 16 residues. Trimming took 5 bases from V and 5 from J; bases not matched to a gene: 5. CDR1 and CDR2 (germline): SGHNT, YENEEA. CDR3 nucleotide sequence: TGTGCCAGCAGCAAGAGACTAGCGGGAGGGGACAATGAGCAGTTCTTC. This translates into CASSKRLAGGDNEQFF.

The V gene is TRBV5-4, the J gene TRBJ1-1; D might be TRBD1 (5 bases). The germline V and J ends were trimmed by 1 base and 3 bases, with 10 bases remaining between them. The CDR3 spans 14 residues. Germline CDR1 reads SGHNT; CDR2 reads YYREEE (reference sequence). The CDR3 loop reads CASSLYWGDTEAFF. As DNA, the CDR3 is TGTGCCAGCAGCTTGTACTGGGGGGACACTGAAGCTTTCTTT.

This chain links TRBV28 with TRBJ1-1, with 9 bases matching TRBD1. Looked up from germline, CDR1 is MDHEN and CDR2 is SYDVKM. With V trimmed by 7 bases and J by 6 bases, 6 bases remained unmatched. CDR3 size: 13 residues. This chain's CDR3 is CASKVRQGAEAFF. The CDR3 DNA sequence: TGTGCCAGCAAGGTCAGACAGGGGGCTGAAGCTTTCTTT.

The rearrangement joins TRBV19 to TRBJ1-1; D is undetermined. The CDR3 spans 13 residues. CDR1 is LNHDA, CDR2 SQIVND, per germline (reference sequence). V lost 3 bases and J lost 4, with 9 bases in between. Here the CDR3 DNA reads TGTGCCAGTAGTATGTGGGAGGCCACTGAAGCTTTCTTT. Its protein product is CASSMWEATEAFF.

The rearrangement joins TRBV9 to TRBJ2-1; D ambiguous. This CDR3 region has 12 residues. V lost 0 bases to trimming and J lost 9 bases, with 7 bases between them. The germline V gene has CDR1 SGDLS and CDR2 YYNGEE. The CDR3 sequence is CASSVDGFEQFF. The CDR3 coding sequence is TGTGCCAGCAGCGTAGACGGGTTTGAGCAGTTCTTC.

The chain has TRBV27 and TRBJ2-7; D is possibly TRBD2 (6 bases). Trimming cost V 3 bases and J 3 bases, with 15 bases left between them. There are 15 residues in the CDR3. Germline V gene sequence: CDR1 MNHEY, CDR2 SMNVEV (reference sequence). The CDR3 DNA follows: TGTGCCAGCAGTTTTCTGGCGGGAACTCACTACGAGCAGTACTTC. It specifies CASSFLAGTHYEQYF.

The chain joins TRBV28 to TRBJ1-6; 8 nucleotides agree with TRBD1. With V trimmed by 2 bases and J by 10 bases, 7 bases remained unmatched. CDR3 length equals 15 residues. In germline, CDR1 is MDHEN, CDR2 SYDVKM. The CDR3 reads CASSLGDRGRSPLHF. The CDR3 bases are TGTGCCAGCAGTTTAGGCGACAGGGGAAGATCACCCCTCCACTTT.

This chain uses TRBV13 with TRBJ2-4; D possibly corresponds to TRBD1 (6 bases). Trimming took off 4 bases at V and 3 bases at J, with 22 bases between the two ends. Per the germline V gene, CDR1 is PRHDT and CDR2 is FYEKMQ (reference sequence). This CDR3 region has 18 residues. CDR3 protein: CASSSISTGKPFKNIQYF. The CDR3 nucleotides are TGTGCCAGCAGCTCAATATCCACAGGGAAACCTTTCAAAAACATTCAGTACTTC.

This clone has a handful of counts. The chain uses TRBV10-3 and TRBJ2-7, with D perhaps TRBD1 (6 bases). Per the germline V gene, CDR1 is ENHRY and CDR2 is SYGVKD. Trimming pared 4 bases from V and 0 bases from J, leaving 16 bases between. CDR3 length equals 16 residues. CDR3 region: CAISGGEQGPSYEQYF. As DNA, the CDR3 is TGTGCCATCAGTGGAGGGGAACAGGGCCCCTCCTACGAGCAGTACTTC.

The rearrangement uses TRBV10-3 and TRBJ1-1; D remains ambiguous. Trimming removed 3 bases from V and 0 bases from J, with 8 bases in between. The CDR3 runs to 14 residues. The germline gives CDR1 ENHRY, CDR2 SYGVKD. CDR3 amino acids: CAISDYGLNTEAFF. The CDR3 coding sequence is TGTGCCATCAGTGATTACGGGTTGAACACTGAAGCTTTCTTT.